One and the same sample provided the 8 T cell receptor beta chains below, sequenced in a study of blood T cell repertoires in COVID-19. Some clones are missing from TCRdb's copy, which holds only in-frame ones; the method was immunoSEQ multiplex PCR. The data show under 300,000 clones, roughly 90% seen once. Material for sequencing was peripheral blood. The receptors originated from a man in his sixties with acute or convalescent COVID-19.

This clone was counted once. The CDR3 nucleotides are TGTGCCAGCAGCCTACCCGCTGTTGAGACTGAAGCTTTCTTT. Its translation is CASSLPAVETEAFF. The genes are TRBV7-2 and TRBJ1-1, with unresolved D. From germline, CDR1 is SGHTA and CDR2 FQGNSA. Trimming removed 5 bases at V and 5 bases at J, with 15 bases between. The CDR3 is 14 residues long.

The chain is built from TRBV9 and TRBJ2-1; 14 nucleotides match TRBD2. Germline trimming cut 7 bases from V and 8 bases from J; bases unmatched to any gene: 14. CDR1 SGDLS and CDR2 YYNGEE come from the germline V gene. The CDR3 covers 17 residues. The CDR3 DNA reads as TGTGCCAGCGGGGTCGGGACTAGCGGGAGTTTAGACGATGAGCAGTTCTTC. This gives the protein CASGVGTSGSLDDEQFF.

J is TRBJ2-7 and V is TRBV20-1; 7 bases map to TRBD1. This CDR3 region has 15 residues. After removal of 3 bases from V and 7 bases from J, the junction contained 15 bases not matched to a gene. Germline lookup yields CDR1 DFQATT and CDR2 SNEGSKA (reference sequence). The CDR3 loop reads CSASRPGQPFREQYF. CDR3 DNA sequence: TGCAGTGCTAGTCGCCCGGGACAGCCTTTTCGTGAGCAGTACTTC.

The V call is TRBV18, the J call TRBJ2-1, with D possibly matching TRBD2 (6 bases). Per the germline V gene, CDR1 is KGHSH and CDR2 is LQKENI. V was pared by 4 bases and J by 8 bases, with 15 bases between. The CDR3 consists of 14 residues. The CDR3 here is CASSLGTQSYEQFF. The DNA of the CDR3 is TGTGCCAGCTCACTCGGGACTCAGTCCTATGAGCAGTTCTTC.

The chain has TRBV7-9 and TRBJ2-5; perhaps TRBD2 as D (7 bases). Germline V gene data show CDR1 as SEHNR and CDR2 as FQNEAQ (reference sequence). This CDR3 comprises 15 residues. Trimming removed 4 bases at V and 5 bases at J, with 17 bases between. Written as DNA, the CDR3 is TGTGCCAGCAGCTCCAGAGGGGGGGTAGTCGAGACCCAGTACTTC. It specifies CASSSRGGVVETQYF.

The rearrangement joins TRBV18 to TRBJ2-5; 7 positions match TRBD1. The V segment lost 4 bases and the J segment 0 bases; nucleotides outside the gene matches: 2. This CDR3 contains 14 residues. Germline CDR1 KGHSH, CDR2 LQKENI. In nucleotides, the CDR3 is TGTGCCAGCTCACTTGGGACAGACCAAGAGACCCAGTACTTC. Encoded protein: CASSLGTDQETQYF.

V usage is TRBV6-1 and J usage is TRBJ1-2; no firm D call. The CDR3 sequence is 17 residues long. The V and J ends lost 1 base and 0 bases respectively, with 15 bases between them. In germline, CDR1 is MNHNS, CDR2 SASEGT. CDR3 amino acids: CASSEGVPGVANYGYTF. For the CDR3, the DNA is TGTGCCAGCAGTGAAGGTGTCCCCGGGGTAGCTAACTATGGCTACACCTTC.

This chain uses TRBV5-6 with TRBJ2-7; TRBD2 is a possible D gene (6 bases). Germline V gives CDR1 SGHDT, CDR2 YYEEEE. There are 15 residues in the CDR3. V shed 2 bases and J shed 2 bases, with 14 bases lying between them. The CDR3 here is CASSLITGVAYEQYF. CDR3 DNA: TGTGCCAGCAGCTTAATTACGGGAGTCGCCTACGAGCAGTACTTC.